The rows below give T cell receptor beta chains drawn from one sample of a study of blood T cells in healthy people across ages. TCRdb re-called the 5' RACE reads with MiXCR, one entry per CDR3 protein. Among approximately 690,000 distinct CDR3 sequences listed, around 41% were seen once. Sequencing input: blood. All receptors come from a man older than 75 in good health. CDR3s include the opening cysteine and the closing phenylalanine or tryptophan. D genes are given only for firm matches. Clone size, where shown, is once, few, many, or a class for clones that have expanded.

CDR3 length | J gene | D gene | V gene | clone size | CDR3 protein | CDR3 DNA
14 | TRBJ2-3 | TRBD2 | TRBV20-1 | many | CSAPGGAGVHTQYF | TGCAGTGCCCCCGGCGGAGCGGGAGTGCATACGCAGTATTTT
16 | TRBJ2-7 | NA | TRBV7-2 | few | CASSLVGARLSYEQYF | TGTGCCAGCAGCTTAGTCGGTGCACGCCTCTCCTACGAGCAGTACTTC
11 | TRBJ2-1 | NA | TRBV7-9 | NA | CASSPHSWQFF | TGTGCCAGCAGCCCTCACTCGTGGCAGTTCTTC
16 | TRBJ2-7 | NA | TRBV21-1 | NA | CASSKRRGRAPYEQYF | TGTGCCAGCAGCAAAAGGCGTGGCAGGGCCCCCTACGAGCAGTACTTC
13 | TRBJ2-7 | NA | TRBV20-1 | once | CSARDPLTYEQYF | TGCAGTGCCCGGGATCCTCTTACCTACGAGCAGTACTTC
14 | TRBJ2-5 | TRBD1 | TRBV6-2/TRBV6-3 | NA | CASRRDSLLGTQYF | TGTGCCAGCCGCCGGGACAGCTTATTGGGGACCCAGTACTTC
15 | TRBJ2-4 | TRBD1 | TRBV5-1 | NA | CASSFGTGIQNIQYF | TGCGCCAGCAGCTTCGGGACAGGGATACAAAACATTCAGTACTTC
15 | TRBJ2-6 | TRBD1 | TRBV7-3 | few | CASSLGTGFANVLTF | TGTGCCAGCAGCTTAGGGACAGGGTTTGCCAACGTCCTGACTTTC
14 | TRBJ2-3 | TRBD2 | TRBV5-1 | many | CASSFGAGADTQYF | TGCGCCAGCAGCTTCGGGGCGGGAGCAGATACGCAGTATTTT
16 | TRBJ2-3 | TRBD2 | TRBV6-6 | NA | CASSDPSGSGTDTQYF | TGTGCCAGCAGTGACCCTAGCGGGAGCGGGACAGATACGCAGTATTTT
15 | TRBJ2-5 | TRBD1 | TRBV13 | few | CASSATGNLQETQYF | TGTGCCAGCAGCGCGACAGGGAACCTCCAAGAGACCCAGTACTTC
16 | TRBJ2-1 | NA | TRBV7-2 | few | CASSDRRLEGGNEQFF | TGTGCCAGCAGCGATCGCCGGCTAGAGGGGGGGAATGAGCAGTTCTTC
16 | TRBJ2-7 | NA | TRBV16 | NA | CASSRESGPEVSKTYF | TGTGCCAGCAGCCGGGAGTCTGGGCCCGAGGTGAGTAAGACGTACTTC
19 | TRBJ1-1 | TRBD1 | TRBV4-2 | NA | CASSQDRFGLDRVWTEAFF | TGTGCCAGCAGCCAAGATCGTTTCGGGTTAGACAGGGTGTGGACTGAAGCTTTCTTT
12 | TRBJ2-3 | NA | TRBV24-1 | NA | CATSAGRDTQYF | TGTGCCACCAGTGCAGGAAGGGATACGCAGTATTTT
13 | TRBJ2-1 | TRBD2 | TRBV12-3/TRBV12-4 | NA | CASSLFSGRRKFF | TGTGCCAGCAGTTTATTTAGCGGGAGACGAAAGTTCTTC
14 | TRBJ2-3 | NA | TRBV9 | NA | CASSPLDSTDTQYF | TGTGCCAGCAGCCCATTAGACAGCACAGATACGCAGTATTTT
17 | TRBJ2-3 | TRBD2 | TRBV5-1 | NA | CASSSGLAGGPGDTQYF | TGCGCCAGCAGCTCGGGACTAGCGGGGGGGCCTGGAGATACGCAGTATTTT
15 | TRBJ2-5 | TRBD2 | TRBV5-4 | NA | CASKPESGGTNEQYF | TGTGCCAGCAAGCCAGAAAGCGGGGGGACGAATGAGCAGTACTTC
15 | TRBJ2-4 | TRBD1 | TRBV6-2/TRBV6-3 | NA | CASSYRQGRGDIQYF | TGTGCCAGCAGTTACCGACAGGGAAGAGGGGACATTCAGTACTTC
13 | TRBJ1-6 | NA | TRBV9 | many | CASSVDSGSPLHF | TGTGCCAGCAGCGTAGATTCGGGTTCACCCCTCCACTTT
16 | TRBJ1-5 | TRBD1 | TRBV7-2 | NA | CASSFRGQGLGQPQHF | TGTGCCAGCAGCTTTCGGGGACAGGGGTTGGGTCAGCCCCAGCATTTT
13 | TRBJ2-5 | NA | TRBV27 | few | CASSFGPTETQYF | TGTGCCAGCAGTTTCGGCCCGACAGAGACCCAGTACTTC
12 | TRBJ1-1 | NA | TRBV6-1 | few | CASSRGHLEAFF | TGTGCCAGCAGCCGTGGACACCTTGAAGCTTTCTTT
12 | TRBJ2-7 | TRBD2 | TRBV29-1 | NA | CSGTSGGLEQYF | TGCAGCGGAACTAGCGGGGGGCTCGAGCAGTACTTC
16 | TRBJ2-5 | NA | TRBV24-1 | few | CATSAGEGGPVETQYF | TGTGCCACCAGTGCGGGAGAGGGGGGGCCAGTAGAGACCCAGTACTTC
16 | TRBJ2-7 | TRBD2 | TRBV7-9 | few | CASSLAPVAGDYEQYF | TGTGCCAGCAGCTTAGCGCCGGTAGCGGGAGACTACGAGCAGTACTTC
13 | TRBJ2-1 | NA | TRBV14 | NA | CASSREYYNEQFF | TGTGCCAGCAGCCGAGAATATTACAATGAGCAGTTCTTC